This T cell receptor beta chain was retrieved from a study of control samples from healthy donors and cancer patients. Using immunoSEQ multiplex PCR, the repertoire was profiled, and TCRdb retains in-frame clones only, with some absent. The repertoire consists of about 86,000 clones, with 85% to 90% occurring once and the leading ten covering about 10%. This CDR3 spans 13 amino acids. Germline loops: CDR1 MDHEN, CDR2 SYDVKM. Deletions cut 2 bases from V and 6 bases from J, with 7 bases between. The clonotype originates from a woman in her 50s with colorectal cancer. V usage is TRBV28 and J usage is TRBJ2-2, with D unresolved. Sequenced: PBMCs. The CDR3 sequence is CASSLGLSGELFF. The CDR3 DNA follows: TGTGCCAGCAGTTTAGGGTTATCCGGGGAGCTGTTTTTT.